Each of the 17 T cell receptor beta chains below was sequenced from the same sample in a study of technical replicates of blood from a handful of donors. The assay was immunoSEQ multiplex PCR, and TCRdb's table has in-frame clones only and misses some. This table has more than 65,000 clones, 92% appearing once. The specimen sequenced was T cells isolated from PBMCs. These receptors were obtained from a human donor in good health.

The gene calls are TRBV30 and TRBJ2-7; possible D gene TRBD1, 6 bases. Germline lookup yields CDR1 GTSNPN and CDR2 SVGIG (reference sequence). V was shortened by 5 bases and J by 4 bases, with 9 bases between the two germline ends. The CDR3 is 11 residues long. The chain's CDR3 is CAWVTGYEQYF. The CDR3 region has the DNA TGTGCCTGGGTGACAGGATACGAGCAGTACTTC.

The chain combines TRBV10-3 with TRBJ2-7, with D tentatively TRBD1 (6 bases). CDR1 is ENHRY, CDR2 SYGVKD, per germline. The CDR3 consists of 14 residues. The V end lost 4 bases, the J end lost 5 bases, and 15 bases lay between the germline ends. The CDR3 region is CAISASLTGNEQYF. CDR3 sequence (DNA): TGTGCCATCAGTGCTTCCCTTACAGGGAACGAGCAGTACTTC.

The chain joins TRBV11-2 to TRBJ2-7; 7 bases fit TRBD2. Trimming cost V 2 bases and J 3 bases; bases outside gene matches: 10. CDR1 SGHAT and CDR2 FQNNGV come from the germline V gene. The CDR3 is 16 amino acids. The chain's CDR3 is CASSLTSAQDGYEQYF. The DNA for the CDR3 is TGTGCCAGCAGCTTAACTAGCGCCCAAGACGGCTACGAGCAGTACTTC.

This rearrangement joins TRBV6-5 to TRBJ2-7; D unresolved. The CDR3 runs to 13 residues. V was clipped by 0 bases and J by 2 bases, with 5 bases between them. The germline V gene has CDR1 MNHEY and CDR2 SVGAGI. In nucleotides, the CDR3 is TGTGCCAGCAGTTACTCGAGAGCCTACGAGCAGTACTTC. Amino acids: CASSYSRAYEQYF.

The rearrangement uses TRBV13 and TRBJ2-7, with a tentative D call TRBD2 (6 bases). This CDR3 is built from 12 residues. The V end lost 5 bases, the J end lost 3 bases, and 8 bases lay between the germline ends. Germline assignment: CDR1 PRHDT and CDR2 FYEKMQ (reference sequence). CDR3 DNA: TGTGCCAGCAGCCCGCGGGGCTACGAGCAGTACTTC. This codes for CASSPRGYEQYF. The whole variable domain, filled in from reference TRBV13 and TRBJ2-7, reads AAGVIQSPRHLIKEKRETATLKCYPIPRHDTVYWYQQGPGQDPQFLISFYEKMQSDKGSIPDRFSAQQFSDYHSELNMSSLELGDSALYFCASSPRGYEQYFGPGTRLTVT.

The rearrangement links TRBV6-1 to TRBJ2-3; TRBD2 aligns across 8 bases. This CDR3 region has 19 residues. The trim removed 0 bases at V and 2 bases at J, leaving 13 bases unmatched. Germline CDR1 and CDR2: MNHNS and SASEGT. Here the CDR3 reads CASSEAAPAGAGVTDTQYF. CDR3 nucleotides: TGTGCCAGCAGTGAAGCGGCCCCAGCGGGAGCCGGGGTCACAGATACGCAGTATTTT.

V gene TRBV27 combines with J gene TRBJ2-5; D ambiguous. Germline lookup yields CDR1 MNHEY and CDR2 SMNVEV (reference sequence). The V gene lost 6 bases and the J gene lost 0 bases, with 8 bases spanning the gap. The CDR3 is 13 residues long. CDR3 protein: CASSKAYQETQYF. CDR3 sequence (DNA): TGTGCCAGCAGCAAAGCGTACCAAGAGACCCAGTACTTC.

This clone was detected a few times. The chain is built from TRBV29-1 and TRBJ2-7, with D unclear. This CDR3 is built from 13 residues. The ends were cut back, 0 bases at V and 4 bases at J, with 10 bases in the middle. CDR1 is SQVTM, CDR2 ANQGSEA, per germline. The CDR3 region is CSVEDMSRYEQYF. In nucleotides, the CDR3 is TGCAGCGTTGAAGACATGAGTAGATACGAGCAGTACTTC.

The chain combines TRBV10-3 with TRBJ1-1; the D gene is possibly TRBD1 (5 bases). Germline V gives CDR1 ENHRY, CDR2 SYGVKD. V lost 0 bases and J lost 1, with 12 bases in between. The CDR3 is 16 amino acids. The CDR3 reads CAISESPGNSNTEAFF. As DNA, the CDR3 is TGTGCCATCAGTGAGTCTCCAGGGAATTCGAACACTGAAGCTTTCTTT.

The chain uses TRBV27 and TRBJ1-2; D possibly corresponds to TRBD1 (6 bases). This CDR3 region has 16 residues. V lost 3 bases to trimming and J lost 1 base, with 15 bases between them. In germline, CDR1 is MNHEY, CDR2 SMNVEV (reference sequence). CDR3 sequence: CASSFIGGAFNYGYTF. The CDR3 nucleotides read TGTGCCAGCAGTTTTATTGGGGGGGCGTTTAACTATGGCTACACCTTC.

The chain has TRBV4-1 and TRBJ2-7, with 9 bases fitting TRBD1. Germline V lookup: CDR1 MGHRA, CDR2 YSYEKL. The CDR3 runs to 16 residues. The J segment lost 3 bases and the V segment lost 1 base, leaving 7 bases of the junction unmatched. The CDR3 spells CASSQGRGQGHYEQYF. The DNA for the CDR3 is TGCGCCAGCAGCCAAGGGAGGGGACAGGGCCACTACGAGCAGTACTTC.

This chain uses TRBV5-4 with TRBJ2-1, with 9 bases aligning to TRBD2. This CDR3 spans 18 amino acids. CDR1 and CDR2 (germline): SGHNT, YYREEE (reference sequence). J gave up 0 bases and V 5 bases, and 12 bases lay outside the gene matches. The CDR3 DNA reads as TGTGCCAGCAGTCTAGGGGGCAGCGGGAGGCCCTCCTACAATGAGCAGTTCTTC. This encodes CASSLGGSGRPSYNEQFF.

The V gene is TRBV6-6, the J gene TRBJ2-7, with 9 bases lining up with TRBD1. With 5 bases clipped from V and 5 bases from J, the junction kept 10 bases outside the gene matches. This CDR3 region has 15 residues. CDR1 and CDR2 from the germline V gene are MNHNY and SVGAGI (reference sequence). CDR3 in amino acids: CASSPLGQGSHEQYF. The CDR3 nucleotides read TGTGCCAGCAGTCCACTAGGACAGGGGTCCCACGAGCAGTACTTC.

The gene calls are TRBV27 and TRBJ1-5; 7 nucleotides match TRBD1. The V and J ends lost 4 bases and 2 bases, in that order; junction bases with no gene match: 2. The germline V gene has CDR1 MNHEY and CDR2 SMNVEV (reference sequence). The CDR3 covers 14 residues. CDR3 nucleotides: TGTGCCAGCAGTTACACAGGGGGCAATCAGCCCCAGCATTTT. Its translation is CASSYTGGNQPQHF.

The table lists this clone with a few counts. V usage is TRBV29-1 and J usage is TRBJ1-5, with 9 bases lining up with TRBD1. The CDR3 is made up of 13 amino acids. V shed 6 bases and J 5 bases; nucleotides not matched to a gene: 5. CDR1 is SQVTM, CDR2 ANQGSEA, per germline. The DNA of the CDR3 is TGCAGCGTACTGCGGGACAGGGATCAGCCCCAGCATTTT. Encoded protein: CSVLRDRDQPQHF.

In this sample, this clone turned up a few times. V and J are TRBV6-5 and TRBJ1-1; D gene ambiguous. The germline V gene encodes CDR1 MNHEY and CDR2 SVGAGI. Trimming left V 0 bases short and J 5 bases short, with 7 bases between. This CDR3 region has 13 residues. CDR3 DNA: TGTGCCAGCAGTTACTCCGAGGGAACTGAAGCTTTCTTT. Translating gives CASSYSEGTEAFF.

V is TRBV28 and J is TRBJ2-7, with 12 bases lining up with TRBD2. V lost 5 bases and J lost 4; bases outside the gene matches: 3. The CDR3 is 14 residues long. Germline CDR1 and CDR2: MDHEN and SYDVKM. Here the CDR3 DNA reads TGTGCCAGCAGTCCGGGACTAGCGGGTTACGAGCAGTACTTC. As protein: CASSPGLAGYEQYF.